The 24 T cell receptor beta chains presented below share a single source sample, sequenced in a study of OX40 agonist ivuxolimab in advanced cancers. Generated by immunoSEQ multiplex PCR, the TCRdb table keeps only in-frame clones and is missing some. Here the sample spans 90,000 to 150,000 clones, roughly nine tenths being singletons. The specimen was CD4+ or CD8+ T cells sorted from blood, collected in a trial of the OX40 agonist ivuxolimab. All receptors derive from an adult with an advanced solid tumor such as melanoma, head and neck, liver or kidney cancer.

V usage is TRBV10-3 and J usage is TRBJ2-2; TRBD2 aligns across 7 bases. The germline CDR1 and CDR2 sequences are ENHRY and SYGVKD. Trimming took 6 bases from V and 3 from J; bases not matched to a gene: 13. CDR3 size: 17 residues. The CDR3 DNA follows: TGTGCCATCAGGCCTAGCGGATACTCACAGTACACCGGGGAGCTGTTTTTT. This encodes CAIRPSGYSQYTGELFF.

V and J are TRBV19 and TRBJ1-2, with D possibly TRBD1 on 5 matching bases. Trimming removed 6 bases at V and 4 bases at J, with 12 bases between. Per germline, CDR1 LNHDA and CDR2 SQIVND (reference sequence). The CDR3 is 13 residues long. For the CDR3, the DNA is TGTGCCAGTAGAACAGGAACAATCTATGGCTACACCTTC. Translation gives CASRTGTIYGYTF.

This chain uses TRBV15 with TRBJ2-5; TRBD2 matches 10 bases. The J segment lost 4 bases and the V segment lost 9 bases, leaving 8 bases of the junction unmatched. CDR1 and CDR2 (germline): LNHNV, YYDKDF (reference sequence). The CDR3 is 14 residues long. CDR3 in amino acids: CATKSGGAGETQYF. The CDR3 DNA sequence: TGTGCCACTAAAAGCGGGGGGGCTGGAGAGACCCAGTACTTC.

The rearrangement joins TRBV5-1 to TRBJ2-6; no firm D call. CDR3 length: 19 residues. V was clipped by 0 bases and J by 1 base, with 17 bases between them. Germline V gene lookup returns CDR1 SGHRS and CDR2 YFSETQ. CDR3 residues: CASSLEDRRWSSGANVLTF. The CDR3 region has the DNA TGCGCCAGCAGCTTGGAGGACCGCCGATGGTCGTCTGGGGCCAACGTCCTGACTTTC.

V and J are TRBV5-1 and TRBJ2-5, with 8 bases aligning to TRBD2. The ends lost 0 bases at V and 3 bases at J; junction bases unmatched: 4. CDR1 SGHRS and CDR2 YFSETQ come from the germline V gene. This CDR3 has 15 amino acids. This CDR3 reads CASSLVGRVEETQYF. In DNA form, the CDR3 reads TGCGCCAGCAGCTTGGTCGGGAGGGTTGAAGAGACCCAGTACTTC.

V usage is TRBV10-3 and J usage is TRBJ2-7; 12 nucleotides align to TRBD2. J was trimmed by 7 bases and V by 4 bases; bases with no gene match: 5. CDR3 length: 14 residues. Germline values: CDR1 ENHRY, CDR2 SYGVKD. CDR3 sequence reads: CAISGTSGKMEQYF. Written as DNA, the CDR3 is TGTGCCATCAGTGGGACTAGCGGGAAGATGGAGCAGTACTTC.

The rearrangement uses TRBV5-1 and TRBJ2-5, with D possibly being TRBD2 (5 bases). Trimming took off 0 bases at V and 5 bases at J, with 17 bases between the two ends. CDR3 length equals 16 residues. Looked up from germline, CDR1 is SGHRS and CDR2 is YFSETQ. The CDR3 nucleotides are TGCGCCAGCAGCTTGGCCCAGACGCGCGGCGGGGAGACCCAGTACTTC. Translating it yields CASSLAQTRGGETQYF. The full variable domain, in which reference TRBV5-1 and TRBJ2-5 provide the parts outside the CDR3, is KAGVTQTPRYLIKTRGQQVTLSCSPISGHRSVSWYQQTPGQGLQFLFEYFSETQRNKGNFPGRFSGRQFSNSRSEMNVSTLELGDSALYLCASSLAQTRGGETQYFGPGTRLLVL.

This clone was picked up one time. This sequence joins TRBV5-5 and TRBJ1-2; TRBD1 agrees at 7 bases. J lost 7 bases, V lost 0 bases, and 12 bases had no gene match. Per the germline V gene, CDR1 is SGHKS and CDR2 is YYEKEE (reference sequence). The length of the CDR3 is 16 residues. The DNA of the CDR3 is TGTGCCAGCAGCTTGGGAACCGGGACAGCCTCGGGTGGCTACACCTTC. Amino acids: CASSLGTGTASGGYTF. The full variable domain, rest sourced from reference TRBV5-5 and TRBJ1-2, is DAGVTQSPTHLIKTRGQQVTLRCSPISGHKSVSWYQQVLGQGPQFIFQYYEKEERGRGNFPDRFSARQFPNYSSELNVNALLLGDSALYLCASSLGTGTASGGYTFGSGTRLTVV.

The gene calls are TRBV11-3 and TRBJ2-2; D gene ambiguous. V lost 4 bases and J lost 5, with 8 bases in between. The CDR3 has 13 amino acids. CDR1 is SGHNT and CDR2 is YENEEA in the germline V gene. The CDR3 protein is CASSSPRTGELFF. CDR3 coding DNA: TGTGCCAGCAGCTCCCCGCGGACCGGGGAGCTGTTTTTT.

This chain joins TRBV2 and TRBJ1-1; D may be TRBD1 (5 bases). From germline, CDR1 is SNHLY and CDR2 FYNNEI. The CDR3 runs to 13 residues. Trimming left V 3 bases short and J 2 bases short, with 7 bases between. The CDR3 DNA follows: TGTGCCAGCAGTGAGGGACTTAACACTGAAGCTTTCTTT. Translated, it gives CASSEGLNTEAFF.

V and J are TRBV18 and TRBJ2-7; TRBD1 matches at 7 bases. J was trimmed by 3 bases and V by 3 bases; bases with no gene match: 5. The CDR3 contains 14 residues. Germline loops: CDR1 KGHSH, CDR2 LQKENI. The CDR3 loop reads CASSPRQGHYEQYF. DNA of the CDR3: TGTGCCAGCTCACCGAGACAGGGCCACTACGAGCAGTACTTC.

The V and J genes are TRBV23-1 and TRBJ2-7; possible D gene TRBD2, 7 bases. TRBV23-1 is an open reading frame whose function is uncertain. This CDR3 comprises 16 residues. The V and J ends lost 7 bases and 2 bases respectively, with 21 bases between them. The CDR3 coding sequence is TGCGCCAGCAACACTGGAGGGGGAGGGGGGGCCTACGAGCAGTACTTC. Its protein product is CASNTGGGGGAYEQYF.

The chain uses TRBV9 and TRBJ2-1; D perhaps matches TRBD2 (6 bases). V was cut by 3 bases and J by 0 bases, with 13 bases left in between. The CDR3 runs to 16 residues. The germline V gene encodes CDR1 SGDLS and CDR2 YYNGEE. The CDR3 DNA is TGTGCCAGCAGCGCGCTAGCGTCTAGCTCCTACAATGAGCAGTTCTTC. Translation gives CASSALASSSYNEQFF.

The V call is TRBV18, the J call TRBJ2-7, with D possibly matching TRBD2 (5 bases). The CDR3 is made up of 15 amino acids. Trimming removed 0 bases at V and 2 bases at J, with 11 bases between. Germline V lookup: CDR1 KGHSH, CDR2 LQKENI. In DNA, the CDR3 is TGTGCCAGCTCACCACCCGGCGGGTTGGCCTACGAGCAGTACTTC. It encodes CASSPPGGLAYEQYF.

The genes are TRBV5-1 and TRBJ2-6; 9 bases agree with TRBD1. The germline V gene has CDR1 SGHRS and CDR2 YFSETQ. The CDR3 is 18 residues long. Trimming took 2 bases from V and 1 from J; bases not matched to a gene: 7. In DNA form, the CDR3 reads TGCGCCAGCAGCTTTACCGGGACAGGGACTTCTGGGGCCAACGTCCTGACTTTC. Protein: CASSFTGTGTSGANVLTF.

The chain is built from TRBV10-1 and TRBJ1-1; D uncertain. Germline V gene sequence: CDR1 WNHNN, CDR2 SYGVQD (reference sequence). Trimming took off 7 bases at V and 0 bases at J, with 9 bases between the two ends. This CDR3 has 13 residues. Written as DNA, the CDR3 is TGCGCCAGCAAACCGGAGATGAACACTGAAGCTTTCTTT. It codes for CASKPEMNTEAFF.

This clone was seen more than once but under ten times. Here the CDR3 reads CASSEAASPLHF. CDR3 DNA sequence: TGTGCCAGCAGTGAAGCGGCCTCACCCCTCCACTTT. The genes are TRBV6-1 and TRBJ1-6; D is unclear. Germline V lookup: CDR1 MNHNS, CDR2 SASEGT. The CDR3 is 12 amino acids. The V end was cut by 0 bases, the J end by 10 bases, with 4 bases between.

About this clone itself: This CDR3 is also generated by other DNA sequences in the sample. The gene calls are TRBV11-2 and TRBJ2-2; no reliable D call. The V gene lost 1 base and the J gene lost 6 bases, with 9 bases spanning the gap. Germline V CDR1 and CDR2: SGHAT, FQNNGV. The CDR3 has 14 amino acids. The CDR3 DNA sequence: TGTGCCAGCAGCTTAGCATCCCCGCCCGGGGAGCTGTTTTTT. Protein sequence: CASSLASPPGELFF.

This clone occurred once. This chain joins TRBV10-3 and TRBJ2-7; TRBD1 might be the D (6 bases). Looked up from germline, CDR1 is ENHRY and CDR2 is SYGVKD. CDR3 length equals 15 residues. V lost 0 bases to trimming and J lost 7 bases, with 16 bases between them. The CDR3 sequence: CAISESRGNLGEQYF. The CDR3 DNA is TGTGCCATCAGTGAGTCGAGGGGGAACTTGGGTGAGCAGTACTTC.

J is TRBJ1-4 and V is TRBV19, with unresolved D. CDR3 length: 12 amino acids. CDR1 is LNHDA and CDR2 is SQIVND in the germline V gene (reference sequence). Trimming shortened V by 6 bases and J by 8 bases, and 10 bases separated the two germline ends. The CDR3 region is CASRRAEEKLFF. The CDR3 DNA sequence: TGTGCCAGTAGGAGGGCGGAAGAAAAACTGTTTTTT.

The chain combines TRBV11-2 with TRBJ2-2; 7 bases match TRBD2. This CDR3 has 14 amino acids. Unmatched junction bases numbered 8, after V lost 8 bases and J lost 5 bases. Germline-derived CDR1 and CDR2 are SGHAT and FQNNGV. DNA of the CDR3: TGTGCCAGCCAGTTGCGAGCGGGGACCGGGGAGCTGTTTTTT. Translated: CASQLRAGTGELFF.

The chain links TRBV7-9 to TRBJ2-3; the D is unclear. The CDR3 is made up of 15 amino acids. V dropped 5 bases and J dropped 6 bases, with 18 bases sitting between them. Germline lookup yields CDR1 SEHNR and CDR2 FQNEAQ (reference sequence). CDR3 in amino acids: CASSREALELDTQYF. The CDR3 nucleotides read TGTGCCAGCAGCCGAGAGGCTCTAGAACTGGATACGCAGTATTTT.

This clone was detected once. CDR3 protein: CASSGRGYTF. The CDR3 nucleotides read TGTGCCAGCAGCGGCCGCGGCTACACCTTC. This rearrangement joins TRBV9 to TRBJ1-2; D is uncertain. Germline lookup yields CDR1 SGDLS and CDR2 YYNGEE. The V end was cut by 3 bases, the J end by 8 bases, with 5 bases between. The CDR3 contains 10 residues.

The count of this clone is one. V usage is TRBV7-2 and J usage is TRBJ2-5; TRBD1 agrees at 8 bases. V was pared by 4 bases and J by 2 bases, with 3 bases of the junction left unmatched. The CDR3 totals 14 residues. From germline, CDR1 is SGHTA and CDR2 FQGNSA. The CDR3 DNA reads as TGTGCCAGCAGCTACGGGACAGGACAAGAGACCCAGTACTTC. Encoded protein: CASSYGTGQETQYF.